Sequencing of this T cell receptor (beta chain) was carried out in a study of regulatory T cells in long-lasting Graves disease. Regarding the study as a whole: Persistent Graves' disease cases displayed lower TCR diversity than newly diagnosed ones. Persistent disease showed a preference for TRBV28, TRBJ1-2 and TRBJ2-5.

The CDR3 consists of 16 residues. Germline loops: CDR1 SGDLS, CDR2 YYNGEE. Trimming left V 2 bases short and J 10 bases short, with 19 bases between. Time point specified: newly diagnosed GD, antithyroid drugs for less than 3 months. Construction of the TCR library relied on RNA isolated from PBMCs. This clonotype came up a few times. What it recognizes is unknown. With iRepertoire HTBI primers and Arm-PCR of CDR3 regions, TCR beta libraries were built. Methods used by the authors: Samples jointly harbored 62 TRBV and 14 TRBJ segments. Via MiXCR, TCRdb re-called the multiplex PCR reads, giving one row per CDR3 protein. The V and J calls come from TCRdb's annotation, not from the publication. Seen here are some 500,000 distinct CDR3 sequences, about 16% observed once, and the top ten hold more than 20%. These data were also reused for a study on T cells in Graves' hyperthyroidism and ophthalmopathy. That work states: Separation of ophthalmopathy from stable hyperthyroidism was achieved by a 13 V-J model.

Sequencing used peripheral blood mononuclear cells (PBMCs), obtained at new diagnosis, from a patient treated with antithyroid drugs. The TCR comes from a woman aged 40-65 years with Graves disease. The chain employs TRBV9 and TRBJ1-6, with TRBD1 as a possible D gene (5 bases). CDR3 DNA: TGTGCCAGCAGCGTCGGCATACAGGCGAGGAGGTCACCCCTCCACTTT. Protein product: CASSVGIQARRSPLHF. The entire variable domain, with the rest obtained from reference TRBV9 and TRBJ1-6, is as follows: DSGVTQTPKHLITATGQRVTLRCSPRSGDLSVYWYQQSLDQGLQFLIQYYNGEERAKGNILERFSAQQFPDLHSELNLSSLELGDSALYFCASSVGIQARRSPLHFGNGTRLTVT.